Shown below are 25 T cell receptor beta chains from a single sample sequenced in a study of blood T cell repertoires in COVID-19. Sequenced by immunoSEQ multiplex PCR; TCRdb stores in-frame clones only, minus some. The sample carries roughly 100,000 clones, roughly 85% recorded once. The sequencing sample was made of peripheral blood. The receptors were sampled from a human donor in a cohort sampled during active COVID-19.

V usage is TRBV12-3 or TRBV12-4 and J usage is TRBJ1-1, with a weak D call TRBD1 (6 bases). V dropped 0 bases and J dropped 4 bases, with 6 bases sitting between them. The CDR3 is 13 amino acids. The CDR3 sequence: CASSLAGGTEAFF. For the CDR3, the DNA is TGTGCCAGCAGTTTAGCAGGGGGCACTGAAGCTTTCTTT.

The CDR3 sequence: CASSFRQGLVYEQYF. The CDR3 bases are TGTGCCAGTAGTTTTCGACAGGGGCTGGTCTACGAGCAGTACTTC. This chain uses TRBV19 with TRBJ2-7; 8 bases map to TRBD1. The CDR3 runs to 15 residues. The V segment lost 5 bases and the J segment 3 bases; nucleotides outside the gene matches: 9. CDR1 LNHDA and CDR2 SQIVND come from the germline V gene (reference sequence). Variable domain in full (rest from reference TRBV19 and TRBJ2-7): DGGITQSPKYLFRKEGQNVTLSCEQNLNHDAMYWYRQDPGQGLRLIYYSQIVNDFQKGDIAEGYSVSREKKESFPLTVTSAQKNPTAFYLCASSFRQGLVYEQYFGPGTRLTVT.

This rearrangement joins TRBV28 to TRBJ2-3; D is uncertain. Germline V CDR1 and CDR2: MDHEN, SYDVKM. This CDR3 has 12 residues. Deletions cut 6 bases from V and 2 bases from J, with 6 bases between. CDR3 region: CASSRSTDTQYF. CDR3 in DNA: TGTGCCAGCAGCAGGTCCACAGATACGCAGTATTTT.

The chain carries TRBV5-4 and TRBJ2-1; possibly TRBD2 for D (5 bases). Looked up from germline, CDR1 is SGHNT and CDR2 is YYREEE (reference sequence). The CDR3 is 16 amino acids. V was cut by 0 bases and J by 1 base, with 11 bases left in between. The CDR3 sequence is CASSLEAGQSYNEQFF. CDR3 sequence (DNA): TGTGCCAGCAGCTTGGAGGCGGGCCAATCCTACAATGAGCAGTTCTTC.

CDR3 sequence: CASSPNSGNYEQYF. In DNA, the CDR3 is TGTGCCAGCAGCCCTAATAGCGGCAACTACGAGCAGTACTTC. This sequence joins TRBV7-9 and TRBJ2-7; tentative D call: TRBD2 (6 bases). The germline V gene has CDR1 SEHNR and CDR2 FQNEAQ (reference sequence). V was cut by 5 bases and J by 3 bases, with 14 bases left in between. The CDR3 consists of 14 residues.

The chain has TRBV4-3 and TRBJ1-2, with 7 bases fitting TRBD1. The CDR3 runs to 16 residues. Germline V gives CDR1 LGHNA, CDR2 YSLEER. With V trimmed by 3 bases and J by 4 bases, 11 bases remained unmatched. Here the CDR3 reads CASSQGTGALSYGYTF. Here the CDR3 DNA reads TGCGCCAGCAGCCAGGGAACAGGGGCCCTCTCCTATGGCTACACCTTC.

The chain joins TRBV11-2 to TRBJ2-6; a weak D match, TRBD1 (6 bases). V shed 0 bases and J shed 0 bases, with 15 bases lying between them. CDR3 length: 19 residues. The germline V gene encodes CDR1 SGHAT and CDR2 FQNNGV. The CDR3 spells CASSLDRTELLSGANVLTF. DNA of the CDR3: TGTGCCAGCAGCTTAGATCGGACAGAACTGCTCTCTGGGGCCAACGTCCTGACTTTC.

V gene TRBV4-3 combines with J gene TRBJ2-1; D unclear. In germline, CDR1 is LGHNA, CDR2 YSLEER. The CDR3 has 17 residues. Between the trimmed V and J ends, which lost 1 base and 3 bases, there was a span of 16 bases. CDR3 in DNA: TGCGCCAGCAGCCAAGGTGTGTACCGTTCAGACTACAATGAGCAGTTCTTC. Protein: CASSQGVYRSDYNEQFF.

The gene calls are TRBV21-1 and TRBJ2-7; the table gives TRBD2 as D, unverified against the DNA. TRBV21-1 is an annotated pseudogene. The CDR3 has 17 residues. The CDR3 region is CASSPRRQRRKLYEQYF. CDR3 sequence (DNA): TGTGCCAGCAGCCCCCGCCGGCAGCGTCGGAAACTCTACGAGCAGTACTTC.

The chain carries TRBV10-3 and TRBJ2-1, with TRBD2 identical over 7 bases. V trimming: 6 bases; J trimming: 8 bases; junction bases outside the gene matches: 13. The CDR3 is made up of 15 amino acids. CDR1 is ENHRY, CDR2 SYGVKD, per germline. In DNA form, the CDR3 reads TGTGCCATCAGGCTTACCCGAGGGGAGGGCTATGAGCAGTTCTTC. It yields the protein CAIRLTRGEGYEQFF.

The chain couples TRBV9 to TRBJ1-2, with TRBD1 as a possible D gene (5 bases). Germline loops: CDR1 SGDLS, CDR2 YYNGEE. Trimming left V 4 bases short and J 7 bases short, with 14 bases between. The CDR3 extends over 13 amino acids. The chain's CDR3 is CASSPQTAFGYTF. In nucleotides, the CDR3 is TGTGCCAGCAGCCCCCAGACAGCCTTTGGCTACACCTTC.

This clone appeared once. Other nucleotide sequences in the sample specify the same CDR3. The V and J genes are TRBV5-4 and TRBJ2-5; TRBD2 matches 7 bases. In germline, CDR1 is SGHNT, CDR2 YYREEE (reference sequence). The CDR3 sequence is 13 residues long. V gave up 0 bases and J gave up 4 bases; unmatched junction bases: 0. The CDR3 here is CASSLGGGETQYF. CDR3 nucleotide sequence: TGTGCCAGCAGCTTGGGGGGGGGAGAGACCCAGTACTTC.

This clone was seen just once. The gene calls are TRBV7-6 and TRBJ1-1; D is ambiguous. V lost 5 bases and J lost 0, with 13 bases in between. The CDR3 has 15 residues. Germline CDR1 reads SGHVS; CDR2 reads FNYEAQ. The CDR3 region has the DNA TGTGCCAGCAGCCCTCGGGTCGGAATGAACACTGAAGCTTTCTTT. It is translated as CASSPRVGMNTEAFF.

The gene calls are TRBV4-2 and TRBJ2-5; 10 bases fit TRBD2. Germline loops: CDR1 LGHNA, CDR2 YNFKEQ. Trimming removed 3 bases from V and 0 bases from J; junction bases left unmatched: 7. The CDR3 loop spans 17 amino acids. Written as DNA, the CDR3 is TGTGCCAGCAGCCAGGGCCTAGCGGGGGAGAACCAAGAGACCCAGTACTTC. Its protein is CASSQGLAGENQETQYF.

The chain employs TRBV5-6 and TRBJ1-6; possibly TRBD1 for D (6 bases). CDR3 length equals 14 residues. Per germline, CDR1 SGHDT and CDR2 YYEEEE. Deletions cut 3 bases from V and 13 bases from J, with 17 bases between. The CDR3 region is CASSSLGAGAPLHF. CDR3 bases: TGTGCCAGCAGCTCCCTGGGGGCCGGGGCGCCCCTCCACTTT. Using reference TRBV5-6 and TRBJ1-6 for the parts outside the CDR3, the full variable domain is DAGVTQSPTHLIKTRGQQVTLRCSPKSGHDTVSWYQQALGQGPQFIFQYYEEEERQRGNFPDRFSGHQFPNYSSELNVNALLLGDSALYLCASSSLGAGAPLHFGNGTRLTVT.

V and J are TRBV5-5 and TRBJ1-1, with 11 bases identical to TRBD1. Trimming at V came to 3 bases and at J to 4 bases, leaving 5 bases not matched to a gene. This CDR3 region has 15 residues. The germline V gene encodes CDR1 SGHKS and CDR2 YYEKEE (reference sequence). CDR3 loop: CASSYRDRGSTEAFF. DNA of the CDR3: TGTGCCAGCAGCTACCGGGACAGGGGGAGCACTGAAGCTTTCTTT. The complete variable domain, with remaining parts taken from reference TRBV5-5 and TRBJ1-1, reads DAGVTQSPTHLIKTRGQQVTLRCSPISGHKSVSWYQQVLGQGPQFIFQYYEKEERGRGNFPDRFSARQFPNYSSELNVNALLLGDSALYLCASSYRDRGSTEAFFGQGTRLTVV.

The chain couples TRBV28 to TRBJ2-2; 12 bases are a match to TRBD2. The CDR3 contains 14 residues. Germline lookup yields CDR1 MDHEN and CDR2 SYDVKM. Trimming removed 6 bases from V and 4 bases from J; junction bases left unmatched: 0. The CDR3 nucleotides are TGTGCCAGCAGGGGACTAGCGGGCACCGGGGAGCTGTTTTTT. Protein: CASRGLAGTGELFF.

This clone appeared a single time. The rearrangement links TRBV5-1 to TRBJ2-7; no reliable D call. The CDR3 has 11 residues. The germline gives CDR1 SGHRS, CDR2 YFSETQ. Trimming removed 4 bases at V and 5 bases at J, with 7 bases between. This chain's CDR3 is CASSPEHEQYF. The CDR3 region has the DNA TGCGCCAGCAGCCCGGAGCACGAGCAGTACTTC.

The rearrangement uses TRBV6-2 or TRBV6-3 and TRBJ2-7; 13 nucleotides agree with TRBD2. CDR1 is MNHEY, CDR2 SVGEGT, per germline. With V trimmed by 5 bases and J by 3 bases, 4 bases remained unmatched. The CDR3 is 15 residues long. The CDR3 loop reads CASSTGLAGVYEQYF. For the CDR3, the DNA is TGTGCCAGCAGTACAGGACTAGCGGGAGTCTACGAGCAGTACTTC.

The chain joins TRBV7-2 to TRBJ1-1; 7 positions agree with TRBD1. Unmatched junction bases numbered 0, after V lost 1 base and J lost 1 base. Germline V gives CDR1 SGHTA, CDR2 FQGNSA. This CDR3 is 14 amino acids long. CDR3 loop: CASSLDRGNTEAFF. In DNA, the CDR3 is TGTGCCAGCAGCTTAGACAGGGGGAACACTGAAGCTTTCTTT.

The chain recombines TRBV24-1 with TRBJ2-3; 13 bases match TRBD2. This CDR3 spans 17 amino acids. The V gene's germline CDR1 is KGHDR and CDR2 SFDVKD. Unmatched junction bases numbered 4, after V lost 1 base and J lost 4 bases. DNA of the CDR3: TGTGCCACCAGTGATTTTATGACTAGCGGGGGGCCAGATACGCAGTATTTT. This encodes CATSDFMTSGGPDTQYF.

The CDR3 region is CASSRLAGVVDTQYF. The CDR3 region has the DNA TGTGCCAGCAGTAGACTAGCGGGGGTGGTAGATACGCAGTATTTT. The chain is built from TRBV9 and TRBJ2-3; 12 nucleotides line up with TRBD2. After removal of 5 bases from V and 5 bases from J, the junction contained 6 bases not matched to a gene. The CDR3 covers 15 residues. Germline V gene lookup returns CDR1 SGDLS and CDR2 YYNGEE. Full variable domain (outside the CDR3, taken from reference TRBV9 and TRBJ2-3): DSGVTQTPKHLITATGQRVTLRCSPRSGDLSVYWYQQSLDQGLQFLIQYYNGEERAKGNILERFSAQQFPDLHSELNLSSLELGDSALYFCASSRLAGVVDTQYFGPGTRLTVL.

This clone was observed a few times. V gene TRBV2 combines with J gene TRBJ1-4, with 7 bases identical to TRBD1. Germline V gives CDR1 SNHLY, CDR2 FYNNEI. The CDR3 is 15 residues long. J was trimmed by 3 bases and V by 5 bases; bases with no gene match: 6. Here the CDR3 reads CASSTDRVANEKLFF. CDR3 DNA sequence: TGTGCCAGCAGTACCGACAGGGTCGCTAATGAAAAACTGTTTTTT.

This chain connects TRBV19 to TRBJ2-2; 7 bases map to TRBD1. Trimming cost V 8 bases and J 2 bases; bases outside gene matches: 5. The CDR3 is 14 amino acids. Per the germline V gene, CDR1 is LNHDA and CDR2 is SQIVND (reference sequence). The CDR3: CASSTGANTGELFF. CDR3 coding DNA: TGTGCCAGTTCAACAGGGGCCAACACCGGGGAGCTGTTTTTT.

The CDR3 nucleotides read TGCAGCGTCCGGAACTCAGGGGACTATGGCTACACCTTC. This encodes CSVRNSGDYGYTF. The chain recombines TRBV29-1 with TRBJ1-2; possible D gene TRBD1, 6 bases. Trimming took off 6 bases at V and 3 bases at J, with 14 bases between the two ends. The CDR3 length is 13 residues. The V gene's germline CDR1 is SQVTM and CDR2 ANQGSEA.